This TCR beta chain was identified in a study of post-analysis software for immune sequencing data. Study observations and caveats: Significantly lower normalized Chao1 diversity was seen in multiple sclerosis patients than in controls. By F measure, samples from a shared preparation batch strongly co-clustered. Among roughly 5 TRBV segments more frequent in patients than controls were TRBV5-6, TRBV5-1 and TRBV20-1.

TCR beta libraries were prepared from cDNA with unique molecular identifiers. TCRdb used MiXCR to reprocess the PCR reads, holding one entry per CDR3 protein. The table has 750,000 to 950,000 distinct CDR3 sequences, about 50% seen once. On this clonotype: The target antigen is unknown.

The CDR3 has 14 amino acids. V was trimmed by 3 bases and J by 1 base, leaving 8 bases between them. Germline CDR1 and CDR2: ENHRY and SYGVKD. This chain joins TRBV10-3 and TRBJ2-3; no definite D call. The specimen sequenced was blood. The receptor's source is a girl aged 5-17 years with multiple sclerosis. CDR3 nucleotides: TGTGCCATCAGTGACACCTTACGCACAGATACGCAGTATTTT. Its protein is CAISDTLRTDTQYF.